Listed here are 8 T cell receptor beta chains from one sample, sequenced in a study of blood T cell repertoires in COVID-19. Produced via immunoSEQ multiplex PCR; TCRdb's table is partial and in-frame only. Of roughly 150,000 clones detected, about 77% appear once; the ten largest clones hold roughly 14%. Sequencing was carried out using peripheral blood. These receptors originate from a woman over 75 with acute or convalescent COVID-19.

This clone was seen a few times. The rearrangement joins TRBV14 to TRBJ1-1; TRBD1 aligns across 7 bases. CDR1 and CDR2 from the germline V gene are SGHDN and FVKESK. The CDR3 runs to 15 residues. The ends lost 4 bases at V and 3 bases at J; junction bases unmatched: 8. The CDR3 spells CASSRIGQEDTEAFF. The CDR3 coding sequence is TGTGCCAGCAGCCGTATCGGACAGGAGGACACTGAAGCTTTCTTT.

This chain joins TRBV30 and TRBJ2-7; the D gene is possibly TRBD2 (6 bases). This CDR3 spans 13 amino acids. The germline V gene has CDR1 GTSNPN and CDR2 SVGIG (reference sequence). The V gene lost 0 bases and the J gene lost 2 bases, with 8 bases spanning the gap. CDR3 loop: CAWSVGGPYEQYF. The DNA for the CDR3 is TGTGCCTGGAGTGTCGGGGGACCCTACGAGCAGTACTTC.

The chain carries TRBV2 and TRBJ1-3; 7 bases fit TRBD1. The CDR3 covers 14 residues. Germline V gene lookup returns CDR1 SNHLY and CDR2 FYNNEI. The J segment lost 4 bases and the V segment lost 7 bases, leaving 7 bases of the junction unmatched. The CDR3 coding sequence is TGTGCCAGCAAGGAGGGGGCGTCCGGAAACACCATATATTTT. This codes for CASKEGASGNTIYF.

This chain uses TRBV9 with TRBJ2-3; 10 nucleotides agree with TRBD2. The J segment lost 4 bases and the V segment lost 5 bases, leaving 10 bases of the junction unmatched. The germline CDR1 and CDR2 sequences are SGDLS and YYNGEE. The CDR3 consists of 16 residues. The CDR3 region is CASSAEGAGGADTQYF. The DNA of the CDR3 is TGTGCCAGCAGTGCGGAGGGAGCGGGGGGGGCAGATACGCAGTATTTT. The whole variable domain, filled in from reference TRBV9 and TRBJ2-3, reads DSGVTQTPKHLITATGQRVTLRCSPRSGDLSVYWYQQSLDQGLQFLIQYYNGEERAKGNILERFSAQQFPDLHSELNLSSLELGDSALYFCASSAEGAGGADTQYFGPGTRLTVL.

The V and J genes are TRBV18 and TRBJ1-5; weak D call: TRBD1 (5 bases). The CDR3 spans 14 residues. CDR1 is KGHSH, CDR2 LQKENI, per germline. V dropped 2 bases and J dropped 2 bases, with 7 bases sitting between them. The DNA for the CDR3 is TGTGCCAGCTCACCAGGGGCTGGCAATCAGCCCCAGCATTTT. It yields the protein CASSPGAGNQPQHF.

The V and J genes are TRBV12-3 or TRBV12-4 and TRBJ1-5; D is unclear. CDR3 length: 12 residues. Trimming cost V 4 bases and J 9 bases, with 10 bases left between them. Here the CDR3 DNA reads TGTGCCAGCAGTTCCCCCGCGGGGCCCCAGCATTTT. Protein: CASSSPAGPQHF.

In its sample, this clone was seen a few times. CDR3 nucleotides: TGCGCCAGCAGTGAGACCAAAGGGAGCGCCGCTGAAGCTTTCTTT. It codes for CASSETKGSAAEAFF. This chain uses TRBV10-2 with TRBJ1-1; D uncertain. Germline assignment: CDR1 WSHSY and CDR2 SAAADI. With 2 bases removed from V and 6 bases from J, the gap between germline ends came to 16 bases. The CDR3 has 15 amino acids.

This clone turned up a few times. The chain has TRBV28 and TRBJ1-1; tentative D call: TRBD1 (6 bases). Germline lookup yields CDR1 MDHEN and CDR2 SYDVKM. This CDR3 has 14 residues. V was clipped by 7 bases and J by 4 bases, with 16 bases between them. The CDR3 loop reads CASTQSTGRTEAFF. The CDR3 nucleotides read TGTGCCAGCACCCAATCGACAGGCCGCACTGAAGCTTTCTTT.